The 6 T cell receptor beta chains below were found in one sample sequenced in a study of T cell repertoires in cytomegalovirus infection. TCRdb recomputed calls from the reads with MiXCR, one row per CDR3 protein. The table lists around 530,000 distinct CDR3 sequences, around 27% of them singletons. The specimen sequenced was PBMCs. The receptor source for this set is a human donor in good health (CMV status not recorded). Some clones in this sample may be carry-over from other donors' samples.

This clonotype was seen more than once but under ten times. The chain recombines TRBV12-3 or TRBV12-4 with TRBJ2-3; TRBD2 might be the D (6 bases). With 1 base removed from V and 8 bases from J, the gap between germline ends came to 10 bases. This CDR3 comprises 13 residues. CDR3 nucleotides: TGTGCCAGCAGTTTAGGCGGGGCTGGTACGCAGTATTTT. Translating gives CASSLGGAGTQYF.

This sequence joins TRBV4-1 and TRBJ2-5, with 11 bases aligning to TRBD2. CDR1 is MGHRA and CDR2 is YSYEKL in the germline V gene. The length of the CDR3 is 15 residues. J gave up 2 bases and V 8 bases, and 7 bases lay outside the gene matches. DNA for the CDR3: TGCGCCAGCCGAACGGGACTAGCGGAGCAAGAGACCCAGTACTTC. It translates to CASRTGLAEQETQYF.

The J gene is TRBJ2-5, the V gene TRBV5-1, with a tentative D call TRBD1 (7 bases). Germline CDR1 and CDR2: SGHRS and YFSETQ. V dropped 3 bases and J dropped 7 bases, with 22 bases sitting between them. The CDR3 sequence is 16 residues long. In DNA, the CDR3 is TGCGCCAGCAGCTCCACCGCCAGCAGGGGGGACCGGACCCAGTACTTC. Protein: CASSSTASRGDRTQYF. Full variable domain (remainder filled in from reference TRBV5-1 and TRBJ2-5): KAGVTQTPRYLIKTRGQQVTLSCSPISGHRSVSWYQQTPGQGLQFLFEYFSETQRNKGNFPGRFSGRQFSNSRSEMNVSTLELGDSALYLCASSSTASRGDRTQYFGPGTRLLVL.

In its sample, this clonotype was seen once. CDR3 sequence reads: CASSYRPGYEQYF. The CDR3 bases are TGTGCCAGCAGTTACCGTCCAGGATACGAGCAGTACTTC. This chain connects TRBV6-2 or TRBV6-3 to TRBJ2-7; D is undetermined. Germline CDR1 and CDR2: MNHEY and SVGEGT. The V and J ends lost 2 bases and 4 bases respectively, with 9 bases between them. This CDR3 is built from 13 residues.

Of note for this clonotype: The junction and the germline gene differ at one end; a read error may be behind it. This chain joins TRBV7-8 and TRBJ2-5; 7 nucleotides match TRBD1. The V gene's germline CDR1 is SGHVS and CDR2 FQNEAQ. This CDR3 spans 16 amino acids. The CDR3 loop is CPSSLYGTAIQETQYF. DNA for the CDR3: TGTCCCAGCAGCTTATACGGGACAGCGATACAAGAGACCCAGTACTTC.

This clonotype was found once. The chain links TRBV7-8 to TRBJ2-7, with 9 bases that match TRBD1. Germline V CDR1 and CDR2: SGHVS, FQNEAQ. J was trimmed by 0 bases and V by 2 bases; bases with no gene match: 5. This CDR3 spans 16 amino acids. CDR3: CASSLSRTGVSYEQYV. CDR3 in DNA: TGTGCCAGCAGCTTAAGTAGGACAGGGGTCTCCTACGAGCAGTACGTC.